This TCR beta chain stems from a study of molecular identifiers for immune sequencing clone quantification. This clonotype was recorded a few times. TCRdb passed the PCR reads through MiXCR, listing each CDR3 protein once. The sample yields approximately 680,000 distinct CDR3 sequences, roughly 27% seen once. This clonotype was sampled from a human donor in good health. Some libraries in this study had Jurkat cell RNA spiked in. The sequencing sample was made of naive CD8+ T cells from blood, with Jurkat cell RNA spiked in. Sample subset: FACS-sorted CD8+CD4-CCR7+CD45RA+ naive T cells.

The CDR3 region is CASSIDGYPYNEQFF. The CDR3 nucleotides are TGTGCCAGTAGTATAGATGGATATCCCTACAATGAGCAGTTCTTC. J is TRBJ2-1 and V is TRBV19; D remains unclear. V lost 0 bases and J lost 2, with 8 bases in between. The germline V gene encodes CDR1 LNHDA and CDR2 SQIVND (reference sequence). The CDR3 has 15 amino acids.